The clone carrying this TCR beta chain was observed a handful of times. The antigen is not known. The sample is drawn from a study of cytomegalovirus exposure and HLA in healthy donors. Study background: Findings of an earlier analysis included around 100 million unique TCR beta sequences from 190 million or so T cells.

Findings and caveats of the study: As a later analysis showed, a missense DCLRE1C variant was linked to trimming of TCR beta V- and J-genes. Reportedly, a later analysis found an Asian-associated ancestry cluster had fewer N-insertions than the approximately 700-donor mean.

The CDR3 has 22 amino acids. The study ran its PCR with 60 Vbeta and 13 Jbeta primers. Assay: immunoSEQ multiplex PCR; the TCRdb copy retains only in-frame clones and omits some. This sample has about 96,000 clones; around 74% occur once, and the top ten carry roughly 15%. Each donor was healthy, and each was a bone marrow donor. Sequencing was performed on PBMCs. The V gene is TRBV12-2, the J gene TRBJ2-2; the D call in the table, TRBD2, was not verified against the DNA. TRBV12-2 is an annotated pseudogene. This sequence was found in a woman aged 70-85 years in good health and CMV-seropositive. The CDR3 spells CASRLGTNPPGLAGANTGELFF. The CDR3 nucleotides are TGTGCAAGTCGCTTAGGTACCAACCCCCCGGGACTAGCGGGCGCGAACACCGGGGAGCTGTTTTTT.